The rows below give T cell receptor beta chains drawn from one sample of a study of blood T cells in healthy people across ages. TCRdb fed the 5' RACE reads into MiXCR, producing one record per CDR3 protein. The sample includes hundreds of thousands of distinct CDR3 sequences, roughly 64% of them seen just once. Material: blood. These receptors were taken from a man aged 30 to 39 in good health. The CDR3 runs from the conserved cysteine through the conserved F or W. Each record gives: CDR3 length, V gene, D gene, J gene, clone size, CDR3 protein, CDR3 DNA. The D gene is left open where the match is weak. Size values are once, few and many counts, or a class for expanded clones, and some rows have none.

14	TRBV29-1	-	TRBJ2-3	-	CSATGGGNADTQYF	TGCAGCGCCACTGGAGGCGGGAATGCAGATACGCAGTATTTT
14	TRBV7-2	-	TRBJ2-7	-	CASSLARQRYEQYF	TGTGCCAGCAGCTTAGCGCGACAAAGGTACGAGCAGTACTTC
11	TRBV7-3	-	TRBJ1-2	-	CASSSFPGYTF	TGTGCCAGCAGCTCCTTCCCGGGCTACACCTTC
17	TRBV24-1	TRBD2	TRBJ2-7	few	CATSYYGLAGALDEQYF	TGTGCCACCAGTTATTACGGACTAGCGGGAGCTCTCGACGAGCAGTACTTC
16	TRBV7-8	-	TRBJ2-3	-	CASSPSAQRRTDTQYF	TGTGCCAGCAGCCCCAGCGCCCAGCGGCGCACAGATACGCAGTATTTT
14	TRBV20-1	TRBD1	TRBJ1-4	-	CSARPGTVNEKLFF	TGCAGTGCGCGCCCCGGGACAGTTAATGAAAAACTGTTTTTT
13	TRBV20-1	-	TRBJ2-3	-	CSAPRGLGDTQYF	TGCAGTGCCCCTCGGGGGCTTGGTGATACGCAGTATTTT
14	TRBV7-2	TRBD2	TRBJ2-7	few	CASSFTSGVYEQYF	TGTGCCAGCAGCTTTACTAGCGGGGTCTACGAGCAGTACTTC
13	TRBV29-1	-	TRBJ2-1	few	CSVEDPVANEQFF	TGCAGCGTTGAAGATCCAGTGGCCAATGAGCAGTTCTTC
15	TRBV7-9	-	TRBJ2-7	-	CASSSFDGLDYEQYF	TGTGCCAGCTCATCTTTCGACGGGCTAGACTACGAGCAGTACTTC
14	TRBV10-2	-	TRBJ1-5	-	CASSDHGRVQPQHF	TGCGCCAGCAGTGATCACGGGAGAGTTCAGCCCCAGCATTTT
15	TRBV29-1	TRBD2	TRBJ2-7	-	CSVTPSLAVSYEQYF	TGCAGCGTGACACCCTCTCTAGCGGTATCCTACGAGCAGTACTTC
15	TRBV14	TRBD1	TRBJ2-7	-	CASSLGTGKLNEQYF	TGTGCCAGCAGCCTTGGGACAGGGAAGTTGAACGAGCAGTACTTC
15	TRBV20-1	TRBD2	TRBJ2-1	-	CSALPTSGSYNEQFF	TGCAGTGCGCTTCCTACTAGCGGATCGTACAATGAGCAGTTCTTC
15	TRBV10-3	-	TRBJ2-1	-	CAISTRDPSYNEQFF	TGTGCCATCAGCACCCGGGACCCATCCTACAATGAGCAGTTCTTC
15	TRBV20-1	TRBD2	TRBJ2-4	-	CSPDSGRAAKNIQYF	TGCAGTCCTGATAGCGGGAGGGCGGCCAAAAACATTCAGTACTTC
13	TRBV20-1	-	TRBJ2-3	once	CSASGKGDGTQYF	TGCAGTGCTAGCGGCAAAGGGGACGGTACGCAGTATTTT
14	TRBV4-2	-	TRBJ2-1	-	CASSFSRRDNEQFF	TGTGCCAGCAGCTTCTCCAGGCGAGACAATGAGCAGTTCTTC
15	TRBV4-3	-	TRBJ2-1	few	CASSQAAVSYNEQFF	TGCGCCAGCAGCCAAGCCGCGGTCTCCTACAATGAGCAGTTCTTC
15	TRBV20-1	-	TRBJ2-7	many	CSGSRPGRGLYEQYF	TGCAGTGGAAGTCGGCCCGGCAGGGGTTTGTACGAGCAGTACTTC
16	TRBV7-9	-	TRBJ2-1	-	CASNPDGWESLNEQFF	TGTGCCAGCAACCCCGATGGGTGGGAGTCTTTAAATGAGCAGTTCTTC
15	TRBV7-9	-	TRBJ2-1	-	CASSLILAISDEQFF	TGTGCCAGCAGCCTCATTTTGGCCATAAGCGATGAGCAGTTCTTC
16	TRBV15	TRBD1	TRBJ2-5	-	CATNRYRDRAEETQYF	TGTGCCACCAACAGGTACCGAGACAGGGCAGAAGAGACCCAGTACTTC
13	TRBV5-1	-	TRBJ2-3	few	CASNDLGSDTQYF	TGCGCCAGCAACGACCTAGGGTCAGATACGCAGTATTTT
15	TRBV21-1	-	TRBJ2-1	-	CASNFQGAGYNEQFF	TGTGCCAGCAACTTCCAGGGGGCCGGCTACAATGAGCAGTTCTTC
16	TRBV6-5	-	TRBJ2-7	-	CASRYSAGGRGYEQYF	TGTGCCAGCAGGTACTCGGCCGGGGGACGAGGCTACGAGCAGTACTTC
12	TRBV20-1	-	TRBJ2-7	few	CSAPGEGYEQYF	TGCAGTGCTCCAGGGGAGGGTTACGAGCAGTACTTC
17	TRBV20-1	TRBD1	TRBJ1-2	-	CSARDQTGTGVLYGYTF	TGCAGTGCTAGAGATCAAACGGGGACAGGGGTCCTCTATGGCTACACCTTC
14	TRBV3-1	-	TRBJ2-5	once	CASSQDYSRETQYF	TGTGCCAGCAGCCAAGATTACAGTCGGGAGACCCAGTACTTC
13	TRBV30	-	TRBJ1-2	-	CAWGVGRYYGYTF	TGTGCCTGGGGGGTCGGACGGTACTATGGCTACACCTTC
12	TRBV27	-	TRBJ2-7	-	CASGLRAYEQYF	TGTGCCAGCGGTCTACGGGCCTACGAGCAGTACTTC
16	TRBV25-1	-	TRBJ2-7	-	CASSLGLTSSYNEQYF	TGTGCCAGCAGTTTAGGACTAACGAGCTCCTACAATGAGCAGTACTTC
12	TRBV28	-	TRBJ1-1	-	CASSSSGTEAFF	TGTGCCAGCAGTTCTAGTGGCACTGAAGCTTTCTTT
15	TRBV28	-	TRBJ2-7	-	CASKLLTGRSYEQYF	TGTGCCAGCAAACTCCTCACGGGGCGCTCCTACGAGCAGTACTTC
17	TRBV29-1	TRBD2	TRBJ2-1	few	CSVEDRGVGGTANEQFF	TGCAGCGTTGAAGATCGTGGGGTCGGGGGGACCGCCAATGAGCAGTTCTTC
14	TRBV20-1	-	TRBJ2-7	-	CSASLQGEAYEQYF	TGCAGTGCTAGTCTTCAGGGAGAGGCCTACGAGCAGTACTTC
13	TRBV28	TRBD1	TRBJ2-7	-	CASRGQVLDEQYF	TGTGCCAGCAGGGGACAGGTGCTCGACGAGCAGTACTTC
14	TRBV6-4	-	TRBJ2-1	-	CASSDEGGPNEQFF	TGTGCCAGCAGTGACGAGGGGGGACCCAATGAGCAGTTCTTC
17	TRBV12-3/TRBV12-4	-	TRBJ2-3	few	CASSLDPGIRVADTQYF	TGTGCCAGCAGTTTAGATCCGGGGATTAGGGTAGCAGATACGCAGTATTTT
15	TRBV7-9	-	TRBJ2-5	few	CASSSSDIPGETQYF	TGTGCCAGCAGCTCAAGCGACATCCCGGGGGAGACCCAGTACTTC
16	TRBV7-3	TRBD2	TRBJ2-1	-	CASSLRSSGSHGEQFF	TGTGCCAGCAGCTTAAGGTCGAGCGGGAGTCACGGTGAGCAGTTCTTC
13	TRBV6-6	TRBD1	TRBJ2-1	few	CASSYVGQGKQFF	TGTGCCAGCAGTTACGTAGGACAGGGAAAGCAGTTCTTC
15	TRBV11-2	-	TRBJ2-5	-	CASSLDLLVGETQYF	TGTGCCAGCAGCTTAGACCTCCTAGTGGGAGAGACCCAGTACTTC
13	TRBV14	-	TRBJ1-2	-	CASSQDLSYGYTF	TGTGCCAGCAGCCAAGATCTGAGCTATGGCTACACCTTC
15	TRBV28	-	TRBJ2-7	many	CASSSTGLWGYEQYF	TGTGCCAGCAGTAGTACAGGGCTTTGGGGGTACGAGCAGTACTTC
14	TRBV7-9	TRBD2	TRBJ2-7	-	CASSSAGTSREQYF	TGTGCCAGCAGCTCTGCCGGGACTAGTCGCGAGCAGTACTTC
13	TRBV29-1	-	TRBJ1-2	few	CSTMLVPGDGYTF	TGCAGCACAATGCTGGTCCCAGGTGATGGCTACACCTTC
13	TRBV28	-	TRBJ2-5	-	CASSPPTGETQYF	TGTGCCAGCAGTCCCCCGACGGGAGAGACCCAGTACTTC
12	TRBV20-1	-	TRBJ1-2	-	CSASGRNYGYTF	TGCAGTGCTAGCGGTCGGAACTATGGCTACACCTTC
13	TRBV7-2	-	TRBJ1-1	-	CASSYQGKTEAFF	TGTGCCAGCAGCTACCAGGGGAAGACTGAAGCTTTCTTT